Listed below are T cell receptor beta chains from one sample, sequenced in a study of a mutant IDH1 vaccine in newly diagnosed glioma. These TCRs' antigens remain unknown. Clones were sequenced by immunoSEQ multiplex PCR, and TCRdb holds only the in-frame ones, with some missing. This repertoire shows roughly 52,000 clones, roughly four fifths found once; its top ten account for approximately 12%. Sequenced material: PBMCs, taken from a glioma patient whose treatment included an IDH1 peptide vaccine. The receptors derive from a man aged 35-49 years with glioma. Both conserved end residues are part of each CDR3. The D gene is left open where the match is weak. Some rows mark clone size as missing; the rest say once, few, many or name a class of expanded clone.

TRBV6-1	once	.	TRBJ2-7	CASSEQGEEYF	TGTGCCAGCAGTGAGCAGGGGGAGGAGTACTTC
TRBV6-5	.	TRBD1	TRBJ1-5	CASRPGGRGNQPQHF	TGTGCCAGCAGGCCAGGGGGCCGGGGCAATCAGCCCCAGCATTTT
TRBV4-2	.	TRBD1	TRBJ1-3	CASSRGRQGGGNTIYF	TGTGCCAGCAGCCGAGGTCGACAGGGGGGAGGAAACACCATATATTTT
TRBV27	.	.	TRBJ2-1	CASSLSIARGYLGAEQFF	TGTGCCAGCAGTTTATCAATTGCCAGGGGCTATTTGGGAGCTGAGCAGTTCTTC
TRBV19	.	.	TRBJ2-5	CASSGSIQETQYF	TGTGCCAGTAGTGGATCGATACAAGAGACCCAGTACTTC
TRBV7-9	.	.	TRBJ2-7	CASSLAGGRYEQYF	TGTGCCAGCAGCTTAGCGGGAGGTCGGTACGAGCAGTACTTC
TRBV7-9	few	.	TRBJ1-1	CASLPGVMNTEAFF	TGTGCCAGTCTCCCGGGGGTTATGAACACTGAAGCTTTCTTT
TRBV6-5	.	TRBD2	TRBJ2-7	CASSYSLAGEREQYF	TGTGCCAGCAGTTACTCTCTAGCGGGAGAAAGGGAGCAGTACTTC
TRBV5-1	.	.	TRBJ2-1	CASDLGDLSYNEQFF	TGCGCCAGCGACCTCGGGGACCTCTCCTACAATGAGCAGTTCTTC
TRBV5-4	.	.	TRBJ1-1	CASSPTGPINTEAFF	TGTGCCAGCAGCCCTACAGGCCCGATAAACACTGAAGCTTTCTTT
TRBV27	few	.	TRBJ2-3	CASGPFTDTQYF	TGTGCCAGCGGACCTTTCACAGATACGCAGTATTTT
TRBV10-2	few	.	TRBJ1-5	CASSGGLRQPQHF	TGCGCCAGCAGTGGAGGGTTAAGACAGCCCCAGCATTTT
TRBV4-1	.	.	TRBJ2-1	CASSRPDREQFF	TGCGCCAGCAGCCGCCCCGACAGAGAGCAGTTCTTC
TRBV6-1	.	.	TRBJ2-1	CASSPWGLVGEQFF	TGTGCCAGCAGTCCCTGGGGGCTAGTGGGTGAGCAGTTCTTC
TRBV4-3	.	.	TRBJ1-1	CASSQGGGHPPYMNTEAFF	TGCGCCAGCAGCCAAGGGGGCGGTCATCCGCCTTATATGAACACTGAAGCTTTCTTT
TRBV6-5	.	TRBD1	TRBJ1-2	CASSSPRDSPGYTF	TGTGCCAGCAGTTCACCCCGGGACAGCCCTGGCTACACCTTC
TRBV25-1	.	.	TRBJ2-1	CASSEGTPSYNEQFF	TGTGCCAGCAGTGAAGGGACCCCATCCTACAATGAGCAGTTCTTC
TRBV29-1	.	.	TRBJ1-4	CSVRTTTNEKLFF	TGCAGCGTGCGGACAACAACTAATGAAAAACTGTTTTTT
TRBV6-6	.	.	TRBJ2-1	CASSYVIEERYEQFF	TGTGCCAGCAGTTATGTTATTGAGGAGAGGTATGAGCAGTTCTTC
TRBV7-9	few	.	TRBJ2-7	CASSSINAPDEQYF	TGTGCCAGCAGTTCAATAAATGCGCCGGACGAGCAGTACTTC
TRBV27	once	.	TRBJ2-1	CASSMTEYNEQFF	TGTGCCAGCAGTATGACGGAGTACAATGAGCAGTTCTTC
TRBV27	.	.	TRBJ1-4	CASSARSGAGTEKLFF	TGTGCCAGCAGTGCTCGAAGCGGGGCAGGCACTGAAAAACTGTTTTTT
TRBV9	.	.	TRBJ2-1	CASSVEGGDLYNEQFF	TGTGCCAGCAGCGTAGAAGGGGGGGACTTATACAATGAGCAGTTCTTC
TRBV5-1	.	.	TRBJ2-1	CASSHRSPGLSSYNEQFF	TGCGCCAGCAGTCACAGGTCCCCGGGACTCAGCTCCTACAATGAGCAGTTCTTC
TRBV2	.	.	TRBJ2-7	CASSEALTGNTYEQYF	TGTGCCAGCAGTGAAGCGCTAACAGGGAATACCTACGAGCAGTACTTC
TRBV13	.	TRBD2	TRBJ2-3	CASSLPYPIQTSGSVVTQYF	TGTGCCAGCAGCTTACCTTACCCTATCCAGACTAGCGGGAGTGTGGTTACGCAGTATTTT
TRBV4-1	few	TRBD2	TRBJ2-3	CASSRGRTSGSDTQYF	TGCGCCAGCAGCCGAGGGAGGACTAGCGGGAGCGATACGCAGTATTTT
TRBV19	.	.	TRBJ1-1	CASRVDTRNTEAFF	TGTGCCAGTAGGGTGGACACCCGGAACACTGAAGCTTTCTTT
TRBV21-1	few	.	TRBJ1-4	CASSKERGTGNEKLFF	TGTGCCAGCAGCAAAGAACGAGGGACAGGGAACGAAAAACTGTTTTTT
TRBV9	.	TRBD2	TRBJ2-1	CASSRTSGSYNEQFF	TGTGCCAGCAGCAGGACTAGCGGGAGTTACAATGAGCAGTTCTTC
TRBV19	.	.	TRBJ1-2	CASTPGADFNYGYTF	TGTGCCAGTACCCCAGGGGCGGATTTTAACTATGGCTACACCTTC